The 20 T cell receptor beta chains below all came from one sample that was sequenced in a study of tumor and adjacent non-tumor tissue in lung cancer. The template was RNA from unsorted bulk tissue. The normal lung tissue was taken more than 3 cm from the tumor edge. A modified ARM-PCR protocol with three rounds of nested PCR amplified TCRbeta. TCRdb analysed the multiplex PCR reads with MiXCR anew, one entry per CDR3 protein. The data hold about 50,000 distinct CDR3 sequences, with 70% to 80% observed a single time. Sequences were obtained from distant non-tumor lung tissue. The receptors derive from an older woman with non-small cell lung cancer.

This clonotype was detected only a few times. The CDR3 loop reads CASSLRTGVNQPQHF. CDR3 DNA sequence: TGTGCCAGCAGCTTACGGACAGGGGTCAATCAGCCCCAGCATTTT. The chain has TRBV7-2 and TRBJ1-5; 9 nucleotides agree with TRBD1. Germline V gene lookup returns CDR1 SGHTA and CDR2 FQGNSA. There are 15 residues in the CDR3. Trimming at V came to 2 bases and at J to 3 bases, leaving 2 bases not matched to a gene.

V is TRBV6-2 or TRBV6-3 and J is TRBJ2-6; D possibly corresponds to TRBD1 (5 bases). The CDR3 has 17 amino acids. The V and J ends lost 4 bases and 0 bases respectively, with 13 bases between them. Per germline, CDR1 MNHEY and CDR2 SVGEGT. CDR3: CASSFRVSDSGANVLTF. The CDR3 nucleotides are TGTGCCAGCAGTTTCAGGGTATCCGACTCTGGGGCCAACGTCCTGACTTTC.

In the case of this clonotype: Lacking the conserved final phenylalanine or tryptophan, this CDR3 likely reflects a read error. This sequence joins TRBV11-3 and TRBJ1-1; D is ambiguous. The CDR3 loop spans 13 amino acids. CDR1 is SGHNT, CDR2 YENEEA, per germline. V was shortened by 6 bases and J by 2 bases, with 10 bases between the two germline ends. CDR3 coding DNA: TGTGCCAGCAGGTCTGACGGTAACACTGAAGCTTTCTTA. It is translated as CASRSDGNTEAFL.

This clonotype was observed at least ten times. This rearrangement joins TRBV20-1 to TRBJ2-3; 7 bases are shared with TRBD1. Germline values: CDR1 DFQATT, CDR2 SNEGSKA (reference sequence). Unmatched junction bases numbered 4, after V lost 7 bases and J lost 6 bases. CDR3 length: 11 residues. In nucleotides, the CDR3 is TGCAGTGTTAAACAGGGGGATACGCAGTATTTT. This sequence encodes CSVKQGDTQYF.

The rearrangement links TRBV10-1 to TRBJ2-3; D not certain. The CDR3 consists of 15 residues. Germline V CDR1 and CDR2: WNHNN, SYGVQD (reference sequence). Trimming left V 3 bases short and J 6 bases short, with 16 bases between. Here the CDR3 DNA reads TGCGCCAGCAGTGAAGAGGATTTAGCCGCGGATACGCAGTATTTT. The encoded protein is CASSEEDLAADTQYF.

This clonotype has only one observation. The CDR3 ends on some other residue instead of the conserved phenylalanine or tryptophan, so this is likely a read error. The DNA is left out, because the CDR3 cannot be placed on it with certainty; the CDR3 is given as TCRdb lists it. The rearrangement joins TRBV4-1 to TRBJ1-6; TRBD1 was called by the table and not checked on the DNA. From germline, CDR1 is MGHRA and CDR2 YSYEKL. The CDR3 contains 17 residues when both ends are counted. The CDR3 sequence: CASSQEIPGTANSPLNV.

In regard to this clonotype: This may arise from a read error, as a much more abundant clone is one base away. The chain recombines TRBV20-1 with TRBJ2-7; possibly TRBD2 for D (5 bases). Germline loops: CDR1 DFQATT, CDR2 SNEGSKA (reference sequence). Trimming cost V 5 bases and J 3 bases, with 14 bases left between them. This CDR3 has 13 residues. Here the CDR3 DNA reads TGCAGTGCTGAAGGGAGTAGTGGCTACGAGCAGTACTTC. This translates into CSAEGSSGYEQYF.

Concerning this clonotype: Possible read error: a much larger clone is one base away. The chain carries TRBV20-1 and TRBJ1-1; 9 positions agree with TRBD1. The V gene end was trimmed by 7 bases and the J gene end by 5 bases; junction bases not matched to a gene: 8. Germline V gives CDR1 DFQATT, CDR2 SNEGSKA (reference sequence). CDR3 size: 13 residues. CDR3 bases: TGCAGTGTTAAAACAGGGGGCGGGACTGAAGCTTTCTTT. It encodes CSVKTGGGTEAFF.

With respect to this clonotype: The junction does not match germline at one end; this may be a read error. The chain is built from TRBV4-3 and TRBJ2-2; the match to TRBD1 covers 7 bases. CDR1 and CDR2 from the germline V gene are LGHNA and YSLEER. This CDR3 has 17 amino acids. Here the CDR3 reads CASSQDTGEMNIGELFF. CDR3 coding DNA: TGCGCCAGCAGCCAGGATACAGGGGAAATGAACATCGGGGAGCTGTTTTTT.

Note on this clonotype: A read error may explain this, as a much larger clone is one base away. Likely a read error: the CDR3 ends without its conserved phenylalanine or tryptophan. The rearrangement uses TRBV5-1 and TRBJ1-3; D unresolved. The CDR3 runs 15 residues. Germline values: CDR1 SGHRS, CDR2 YFSETQ. V was clipped by 0 bases and J by 6 bases, with 13 bases between them. For the CDR3, the DNA is TGCGCCAGCAGCTTGGATTCGCCGGATACAAACACCATATATCTT. Translating it yields CASSLDSPDTNTIYL.

By sample share, this clonotype is medium-sized. The chain carries TRBV5-4 and TRBJ2-3; the D is unclear. Germline assignment: CDR1 SGHNT and CDR2 YYREEE (reference sequence). V was pared by 4 bases and J by 6 bases, with 6 bases between. The CDR3 spans 11 residues. The CDR3 DNA reads as TGTGCCAGCAGCGGGGTGGATACGCAGTATTTT. Translation gives CASSGVDTQYF. Full variable domain (rest looked up from reference TRBV5-4 and TRBJ2-3): ETGVTQSPTHLIKTRGQQVTLRCSSQSGHNTVSWYQQALGQGPQFIFQYYREEENGRGNFPPRFSGLQFPNYSSELNVNALELDDSALYLCASSGVDTQYFGPGTRLTVL.

This clonotype was recorded at least ten times. The chain recombines TRBV4-1 with TRBJ2-1, with 11 bases identical to TRBD2. The CDR3 is made up of 15 amino acids. V dropped 5 bases and J dropped 8; count of bases not matched to a gene: 8. Germline V gene lookup returns CDR1 MGHRA and CDR2 YSYEKL. CDR3 sequence (DNA): TGCGCCAGCAGCTTACTGGGACTAGCGGTGCATGAGCAGTTCTTC. This sequence encodes CASSLLGLAVHEQFF.

A note on this clonotype: Germline and junction disagree at one end, which may indicate a read error. The chain has TRBV29-1 and TRBJ2-7; TRBD1 aligns across 9 bases. The CDR3 contains 15 residues. CDR1 is SQVTM, CDR2 ANQGSEA, per germline. Here the CDR3 reads CSVELRQGVSYEQYF. CDR3 coding DNA: TGCAGCGTTGAACTTCGACAGGGGGTTTCCTACGAACAGTACTTC.

This clonotype was seen ten or more times. The chain joins TRBV20-1 to TRBJ1-5, with a weak D call TRBD1 (5 bases). The CDR3 loop spans 14 amino acids. Germline V gene sequence: CDR1 DFQATT, CDR2 SNEGSKA (reference sequence). Trimming removed 5 bases from V and 6 bases from J, with 17 bases in between. The CDR3 bases are TGCAGTGCTGGATCCGAGGGGTGGGGTCAGCCCCAGCATTTT. Its translation: CSAGSEGWGQPQHF.

As to this clonotype: A read error is likely, as this CDR3 ends without the conserved phenylalanine or tryptophan. CDR3 sequence: CASSPRTSIPEQFS. The CDR3 DNA follows: TGTGCCAGCAGTCCCCGGACCAGCATACCTGAGCAGTTCTCC. The chain is built from TRBV6-2 or TRBV6-3 and TRBJ2-1; unclear D gene. CDR1 and CDR2 from the germline V gene are MNHEY and SVGEGT. Trimming pared 5 bases from V and 9 bases from J, leaving 17 bases between. This CDR3 spans 14 amino acids.

V gene TRBV11-3 combines with J gene TRBJ2-5; possibly TRBD1 for D (5 bases). With 3 bases removed from V and 7 bases from J, the gap between germline ends came to 12 bases. Germline V CDR1 and CDR2: SGHNT, YENEEA. This CDR3 has 13 residues. The chain's CDR3 is CASSFGSQGTQYF. The CDR3 bases are TGTGCCAGCAGCTTCGGCAGCCAGGGGACCCAGTACTTC. The full variable domain, with the rest looked up from reference TRBV11-3 and TRBJ2-5, is EAGVVQSPRYKIIEKKQPVAFWCNPISGHNTLYWYLQNLGQGPELLIRYENEEAVDDSQLPKDRFSAERLKGVDSTLKIQPAELGDSAVYLCASSFGSQGTQYFGPGTRLLVL.

Worth noting for this clonotype: Germline is not matched at one junction end, which may reflect a read error. V is TRBV12-3 or TRBV12-4 and J is TRBJ1-5; D unclear. This CDR3 has 14 amino acids. The CDR3 protein is CAGSFSTGNLPQHF. CDR3 nucleotide sequence: TGTGCCGGCAGTTTTTCTACGGGCAATCTACCCCAGCATTTT.

Note on this clonotype: The CDR3 end shows no conserved phenylalanine or tryptophan, and so a read error is likely. This chain connects TRBV29-1 to TRBJ2-3, with 12 bases fitting TRBD2. The CDR3 is 16 amino acids. Germline values: CDR1 SQVTM, CDR2 ANQGSEA. Trimming took 2 bases from V and 5 from J; bases not matched to a gene: 8. The CDR3 nucleotides read TGCAGCGTTGAAACGCCTAGCGGGAGGGCCCTAGATACGCAGTATTTG. It translates to CSVETPSGRALDTQYL.

The rearrangement uses TRBV21-1 and TRBJ2-3; the table's D call, TRBD2, was not checked against the DNA. TRBV21-1 is tagged as a pseudogene. The length of the CDR3 is 17 residues. CDR3 amino acids: CVSSSKGTSLRSDTQYF. Here the CDR3 DNA reads TGTGTCAGCAGCTCCAAGGGCACATCCCTTCGTTCAGATACGCAGTATTTT.

This clonotype appeared many times. The chain is built from TRBV10-3 and TRBJ1-3; 7 bases map to TRBD1. Looked up from germline, CDR1 is ENHRY and CDR2 is SYGVKD. The CDR3 spans 17 residues. With V trimmed by 4 bases and J by 0 bases, 9 bases remained unmatched. DNA of the CDR3: TGTGCCATCAGTGGGGCAGACAGGGATTCCTCTGGAAACACCATATATTTT. Protein: CAISGADRDSSGNTIYF.